What follows are 31 T cell receptor beta chains derived from one specimen sequenced in a study of control samples from healthy donors and cancer patients. Clones were sequenced by immunoSEQ multiplex PCR, and TCRdb holds only the in-frame ones, with some missing. The data show roughly 130,000 clones, approximately 89% seen once. The sample consisted of blood. These TCRs come from a man younger than 30 in good health.

CDR3 amino acids: CASRGGDTQYF. The DNA for the CDR3 is TGTGCCAGCAGGGGAGGGGATACGCAGTATTTT. This chain connects TRBV2 to TRBJ2-3; 7 bases align to TRBD2. Germline assignment: CDR1 SNHLY and CDR2 FYNNEI. The ends lost 6 bases at V and 6 bases at J; junction bases unmatched: 0. The CDR3 extends over 11 amino acids.

This clone was found once. The CDR3 nucleotides are TGTGCCAGCAGCCTCACCGGGGAGCTGTTTTTT. This gives the protein CASSLTGELFF. The gene calls are TRBV3-1 (or the pseudogene TRBV3-2) and TRBJ2-2; no clear D gene. Germline V CDR1 and CDR2: LGHDT, YNNKEL (reference sequence). The germline V and J ends were trimmed by 4 bases and 4 bases, with 1 base remaining between them. This CDR3 contains 11 residues.

This rearrangement joins TRBV12-3 or TRBV12-4 to TRBJ2-5; 8 positions agree with TRBD2. Trimming cost V 8 bases and J 5 bases; bases outside gene matches: 4. The CDR3 runs 12 residues. The CDR3 is CASRGGEETQYF. The DNA for the CDR3 is TGTGCCAGCCGGGGGGGCGAGGAGACCCAGTACTTC.

The V call is TRBV6-5, the J call TRBJ2-5; unclear D gene. Trimming left V 1 base short and J 4 bases short, with 13 bases between. The CDR3 runs to 15 residues. From germline, CDR1 is MNHEY and CDR2 SVGAGI. The CDR3 coding sequence is TGTGCCAGCAGTTACTGTAGATCGGTGGGAGAGACCCAGTACTTC. Protein sequence: CASSYCRSVGETQYF.

The V gene is TRBV13, the J gene TRBJ1-1; TRBD1 might be the D (5 bases). The CDR3 runs to 16 residues. Germline CDR1 and CDR2: PRHDT and FYEKMQ (reference sequence). Between the trimmed V and J ends, which lost 0 bases and 0 bases, there was a span of 11 bases. CDR3 in amino acids: CASSLGGGIVNTEAFF. The CDR3 DNA is TGTGCCAGCAGCTTAGGTGGGGGGATCGTGAACACTGAAGCTTTCTTT.

The CDR3 spells CASSRGSQTYEQYF. The CDR3 nucleotides read TGTGCCAGCTCCCGTGGCAGCCAAACCTACGAGCAGTACTTC. This chain uses TRBV18 with TRBJ2-7; D unresolved. CDR3 length equals 14 residues. Trimming took off 6 bases at V and 2 bases at J, with 14 bases between the two ends. Germline CDR1 and CDR2: KGHSH and LQKENI. Drawing the rest from reference TRBV18 and TRBJ2-7, the complete variable domain is NAGVMQNPRHLVRRRGQEARLRCSPMKGHSHVYWYRQLPEEGLKFMVYLQKENIIDESGMPKERFSAEFPKEGPSILRIQQVVRGDSAAYFCASSRGSQTYEQYFGPGTRLTVT.

The CDR3 loop reads CASSWGLANEKLFF. Written as DNA, the CDR3 is TGTGCCAGCAGCTGGGGGTTGGCTAATGAAAAACTGTTTTTT. The J gene is TRBJ1-4, the V gene TRBV7-2; TRBD1 might be the D (5 bases). This CDR3 is 14 amino acids long. Looked up from germline, CDR1 is SGHTA and CDR2 is FQGNSA. Trimming pared 4 bases from V and 3 bases from J, leaving 9 bases between. Supplemented by reference TRBV7-2 and TRBJ1-4, the full variable domain reads GAGVSQSPSNKVTEKGKDVELRCDPISGHTALYWYRQSLGQGLEFLIYFQGNSAPDKSGLPSDRFSAERTGGSVSTLTIQRTQQEDSAVYLCASSWGLANEKLFFGSGTQLSVL.

The chain uses TRBV2 and TRBJ1-6; D unresolved. The V end was cut by 6 bases, the J end by 0 bases, with 12 bases between. From germline, CDR1 is SNHLY and CDR2 FYNNEI. The CDR3 totals 16 residues. The CDR3 region has the DNA TGTGCCAGCAGGGGTACAGAGAGCTCCTATAATTCACCCCTCCACTTT. Translating gives CASRGTESSYNSPLHF. Together with reference TRBV2 and TRBJ1-6, the CDR3 gives the full variable domain: EPEVTQTPSHQVTQMGQEVILRCVPISNHLYFYWYRQILGQKVEFLVSFYNNEISEKSEIFDDQFSVERPDGSNFTLKIRSTKLEDSAMYFCASRGTESSYNSPLHFGNGTRLTVT.

A note on this clone: A much larger clone differs by one base, so this may be a read error. Other DNA sequences in the same sample also yield this CDR3. The rearrangement links TRBV15 to TRBJ1-5, with D uncertain. This CDR3 is built from 12 residues. Germline V gene sequence: CDR1 LNHNV, CDR2 YYDKDF (reference sequence). V lost 0 bases and J lost 7, with 4 bases in between. CDR3 in DNA: TGTGCCACCAGCAGAGATAACCAGCCCCAGCATTTT. It yields the protein CATSRDNQPQHF.

The V call is TRBV25-1, the J call TRBJ1-4; 12 bases map to TRBD1. The ends lost 3 bases at V and 7 bases at J; junction bases unmatched: 9. This CDR3 is 17 amino acids long. CDR1 and CDR2 from the germline V gene are MGHDK and SYGVNS. This CDR3 is CASSDPGQGAWGEKLFF. As DNA, the CDR3 is TGTGCCAGCAGTGACCCGGGACAGGGGGCATGGGGTGAAAAACTGTTTTTT.

The rearrangement joins TRBV7-9 to TRBJ1-6, with a weak D call TRBD1 (5 bases). V was clipped by 5 bases and J by 7 bases, with 15 bases between them. CDR3 length equals 15 residues. Germline lookup yields CDR1 SEHNR and CDR2 FQNEAQ (reference sequence). Here the CDR3 DNA reads TGTGCCAGCAGCCCCGGAGTGGGACGGAATTCACCCCTCCACTTT. Its translation: CASSPGVGRNSPLHF. Using reference TRBV7-9 and TRBJ1-6 for the parts outside the CDR3, the full variable domain is DTGVSQNPRHKITKRGQNVTFRCDPISEHNRLYWYRQTLGQGPEFLTYFQNEAQLEKSRLLSDRFSAERPKGSFSTLEIQRTEQGDSAMYLCASSPGVGRNSPLHFGNGTRLTVT.

Turning to this clone: The sample carries other DNA sequences with the same CDR3. The gene calls are TRBV25-1 and TRBJ1-4; D gene ambiguous. The CDR3 sequence is 14 residues long. Germline CDR1 reads MGHDK; CDR2 reads SYGVNS. With 6 bases removed from V and 6 bases from J, the gap between germline ends came to 14 bases. As DNA, the CDR3 is TGTGCCAGCAGCCAGCGGGCGGGTGATGAAAAACTGTTTTTT. Translated: CASSQRAGDEKLFF. Drawing the rest from reference TRBV25-1 and TRBJ1-4, the complete variable domain is EADIYQTPRYLVIGTGKKITLECSQTMGHDKMYWYQQDPGMELHLIHYSYGVNSTEKGDLSSESTVSRIRTEHFPLTLESARPSHTSQYLCASSQRAGDEKLFFGSGTQLSVL.

The chain uses TRBV3-1 (or the pseudogene TRBV3-2) and TRBJ2-5; 8 bases are a match to TRBD2. Germline V gene lookup returns CDR1 LGHDT and CDR2 YNNKEL (reference sequence). This CDR3 spans 16 amino acids. The J segment lost 5 bases and the V segment lost 4 bases, leaving 12 bases of the junction unmatched. CDR3 nucleotide sequence: TGTGCCAGCAGCCCGACTCGGGGGGGGGCCGGGGAGACCCAGTACTTC. This codes for CASSPTRGGAGETQYF.

A remark on this clone: A junction boundary mismatches the germline segment, possibly from a read error. The chain has TRBV5-1 and TRBJ1-2; no definite D call. The CDR3 is 12 residues long. Germline V gene sequence: CDR1 SGHRS, CDR2 YFSETQ. The chain's CDR3 is CASSLEDYGYTF. DNA for the CDR3: TGCGCCAGCAGCTTGGAGGACTACGGCTACACCTTC. The whole variable domain, filled in from reference TRBV5-1 and TRBJ1-2, reads KAGVTQTPRYLIKTRGQQVTLSCSPISGHRSVSWYQQTPGQGLQFLFEYFSETQRNKGNFPGRFSGRQFSNSRSEMNVSTLELGDSALYLCASSLEDYGYTFGSGTRLTVV.

The rearrangement links TRBV29-1 to TRBJ2-5; possible D gene TRBD2, 7 bases. The CDR3 consists of 15 residues. CDR1 and CDR2 from the germline V gene are SQVTM and ANQGSEA. The V end lost 0 bases, the J end lost 1 base, and 12 bases lay between the germline ends. This chain's CDR3 is CSVEEGGRVQETQYF. The CDR3, as DNA: TGCAGCGTTGAAGAAGGGGGGAGGGTCCAAGAGACCCAGTACTTC.

This clone was seen a single time. The CDR3 spells CASSLDLATTEAFF. DNA of the CDR3: TGCGCCAGCAGCTTGGACCTAGCAACCACTGAAGCTTTCTTT. This chain uses TRBV5-1 with TRBJ1-1, with D uncertain. Germline V lookup: CDR1 SGHRS, CDR2 YFSETQ. Deletions cut 0 bases from V and 4 bases from J, with 10 bases between. This CDR3 comprises 14 residues.

J is TRBJ1-2 and V is TRBV27; TRBD1 might be the D (5 bases). The CDR3 totals 15 residues. In germline, CDR1 is MNHEY, CDR2 SMNVEV (reference sequence). V shed 7 bases and J shed 6 bases, with 21 bases lying between them. CDR3 sequence: CASTPRTPPLDGYTF. In DNA form, the CDR3 reads TGTGCCAGCACCCCCCGGACACCCCCGTTGGATGGCTACACCTTC.

This rearrangement joins TRBV5-1 to TRBJ1-2; a possible D gene is TRBD1 (6 bases). CDR3 length equals 13 residues. V lost 1 base to trimming and J lost 8 bases, with 12 bases between them. Germline V CDR1 and CDR2: SGHRS, YFSETQ. CDR3 sequence reads: CASSLSGEEGYTF. DNA of the CDR3: TGCGCCAGCAGCTTGTCAGGGGAGGAGGGCTACACCTTC.

The chain recombines TRBV7-6 with TRBJ2-2, with D hard to call. Trimming took off 2 bases at V and 4 bases at J, with 2 bases between the two ends. The CDR3 totals 12 residues. Germline lookup yields CDR1 SGHVS and CDR2 FNYEAQ. The CDR3 coding sequence is TGTGCCAGCAGCTTAATCACCGGGGAGCTGTTTTTT. The encoded protein is CASSLITGELFF.

The V and J genes are TRBV7-9 and TRBJ2-3; 8 bases fit TRBD2. The germline V gene encodes CDR1 SEHNR and CDR2 FQNEAQ (reference sequence). The CDR3 has 18 residues. The V gene end was trimmed by 2 bases and the J gene end by 3 bases; junction bases not matched to a gene: 13. CDR3 sequence reads: CASSLTGNGGAGTDTQYF. Here the CDR3 DNA reads TGTGCCAGCAGCTTAACGGGGAACGGGGGGGCCGGGACAGATACGCAGTATTTT.

The chain carries TRBV5-1 and TRBJ1-1; D is possibly TRBD1 (6 bases). The germline V and J ends were trimmed by 1 base and 2 bases, with 9 bases remaining between them. This CDR3 contains 14 residues. Germline-derived CDR1 and CDR2 are SGHRS and YFSETQ. The CDR3 DNA reads TGCGCCAGCAGCTTGCGAGGGGGAAACACTGAAGCTTTCTTT. The encoded protein is CASSLRGGNTEAFF.

V usage is TRBV6-5 and J usage is TRBJ2-7; 11 bases align to TRBD1. Trimming cost V 2 bases and J 5 bases; bases outside gene matches: 5. The CDR3 runs 15 residues. The V gene's germline CDR1 is MNHEY and CDR2 SVGAGI. The CDR3 DNA follows: TGTGCCAGCAGTTACCCAGGACAGGGGGCCGACGAGCAGTACTTC. It specifies CASSYPGQGADEQYF.

The count of this clone is one. The J gene is TRBJ1-6, the V gene TRBV11-2, with TRBD1 matching over 8 bases. CDR3 length: 18 amino acids. From germline, CDR1 is SGHAT and CDR2 FQNNGV. V shed 5 bases, J shed 0 bases, and the junction held 9 bases outside the gene matches. Written as DNA, the CDR3 is TGTGCCAGCAGCCTCCGGGACAGGCCCAGCTCCTATAATTCACCCCTCCACTTT. Amino acid sequence: CASSLRDRPSSYNSPLHF.

The genes are TRBV7-2 and TRBJ1-4; D ambiguous. CDR1 SGHTA and CDR2 FQGNSA come from the germline V gene. V lost 0 bases and J lost 0, with 8 bases in between. This CDR3 has 16 residues. CDR3 in amino acids: CASSLAGGATNEKLFF. DNA for the CDR3: TGTGCCAGCAGCTTAGCGGGAGGAGCAACTAATGAAAAACTGTTTTTT. Full variable domain (missing parts from reference TRBV7-2 and TRBJ1-4): GAGVSQSPSNKVTEKGKDVELRCDPISGHTALYWYRQSLGQGLEFLIYFQGNSAPDKSGLPSDRFSAERTGGSVSTLTIQRTQQEDSAVYLCASSLAGGATNEKLFFGSGTQLSVL.

The gene calls are TRBV19 and TRBJ2-5; D is tentatively TRBD1 or TRBD2 (6 bases each). V was shortened by 6 bases and J by 5 bases, with 16 bases between the two germline ends. The CDR3 totals 14 residues. CDR1 and CDR2 (germline): LNHDA, SQIVND (reference sequence). CDR3 region: CASSARGLGETQYF. CDR3 DNA sequence: TGTGCCAGTAGCGCCCGGGGGCTAGGGGAGACCCAGTACTTC.

V gene TRBV7-9 combines with J gene TRBJ2-2; D remains unclear. V lost 2 bases and J 8 bases, leaving 15 bases between the germline ends. CDR3 size: 15 residues. Germline loops: CDR1 SEHNR, CDR2 FQNEAQ (reference sequence). For the CDR3, the DNA is TGTGCCAGCAGCTTATTCCAGATCCCTGCGGGGGAGCTGTTTTTT. This translates into CASSLFQIPAGELFF.

The table lists this clone with a count of one. V usage is TRBV6-5 and J usage is TRBJ1-5, with TRBD1 as a possible D gene (5 bases). Germline loops: CDR1 MNHEY, CDR2 SVGAGI. The CDR3 contains 13 residues. Trimming stripped 9 bases from V and 4 bases from J, with 13 bases between. The CDR3 loop reads CASKSGVNQPQHF. The CDR3, as DNA: TGTGCCAGTAAGTCGGGGGTGAATCAGCCCCAGCATTTT.

The chain is built from TRBV5-5 and TRBJ2-3, with TRBD1 identical over 10 bases. CDR1 SGHKS and CDR2 YYEKEE come from the germline V gene (reference sequence). The ends lost 4 bases at V and 2 bases at J; junction bases unmatched: 4. The CDR3 covers 15 residues. This CDR3 reads CASSPGTGVTDTQYF. The CDR3 DNA sequence: TGTGCCAGCAGCCCCGGGACAGGGGTCACAGATACGCAGTATTTT.

This chain uses TRBV5-1 with TRBJ1-3, with D tentatively TRBD1 (5 bases). Germline V gene data show CDR1 as SGHRS and CDR2 as YFSETQ. Deletions cut 0 bases from V and 0 bases from J, with 10 bases between. This CDR3 contains 16 residues. The CDR3 here is CASSLDQGPSGNTIYF. For the CDR3, the DNA is TGCGCCAGCAGCTTGGACCAGGGCCCCTCTGGAAACACCATATATTTT. The full variable domain, in which reference TRBV5-1 and TRBJ1-3 provide the parts outside the CDR3, is KAGVTQTPRYLIKTRGQQVTLSCSPISGHRSVSWYQQTPGQGLQFLFEYFSETQRNKGNFPGRFSGRQFSNSRSEMNVSTLELGDSALYLCASSLDQGPSGNTIYFGEGSWLTVV.

The chain joins TRBV30 to TRBJ1-4, with D tentatively TRBD1 (5 bases). The CDR3 has 14 residues. Trimming left V 1 base short and J 8 bases short, with 14 bases between. Per germline, CDR1 GTSNPN and CDR2 SVGIG (reference sequence). The CDR3 region has the DNA TGTGCCTGGAGTGGCGGGACGCGAACCGAAAAACTGTTTTTT. Protein: CAWSGGTRTEKLFF.

The chain joins TRBV18 to TRBJ2-1; perhaps TRBD2 as D (6 bases). CDR1 is KGHSH and CDR2 is LQKENI in the germline V gene. V dropped 3 bases and J dropped 6 bases, with 15 bases sitting between them. The CDR3 has 15 amino acids. CDR3 sequence: CASSPLPVGGNEQFF. Written as DNA, the CDR3 is TGTGCCAGCTCACCTTTACCGGTGGGGGGCAATGAGCAGTTCTTC. Full variable domain (missing parts from reference TRBV18 and TRBJ2-1): NAGVMQNPRHLVRRRGQEARLRCSPMKGHSHVYWYRQLPEEGLKFMVYLQKENIIDESGMPKERFSAEFPKEGPSILRIQQVVRGDSAAYFCASSPLPVGGNEQFFGPGTRLTVL.